The present T cell receptor beta chain was sequenced within a study of regulatory T cells in long-lasting Graves disease. The study's findings and limits: Thyroid tissue was not studied; only peripheral blood was.

Time point denoted: persistent/refractory GD, antithyroid drugs over 5 years with positive TRAb. The TCR library was prepared using RNA isolated from PBMCs. Peripheral blood, about 8.8 milliliters of it, was drawn into EDTA tubes. A remark on this clonotype: Its antigen is not known.

Combining iRepertoire HTBI primers with Arm-PCR of CDR3 regions, the authors built TCR beta libraries. In TCRdb, the multiplex PCR reads were re-called with MiXCR into one record per CDR3 protein. The data show a few hundred thousand distinct CDR3 sequences, 20% to 25% seen once. The CDR3 has 13 amino acids. Germline V gene sequence: CDR1 DFQATT, CDR2 SNEGSKA (reference sequence). This chain uses TRBV20-1 with TRBJ1-1; possible D gene TRBD1, 5 bases. This clonotype originated in a female donor with Graves disease. Specimen: peripheral blood mononuclear cells (PBMCs), collected when the disease was refractory, from a patient treated with antithyroid drugs. DNA of the CDR3: TGCAGCGCCCCACGGGGCTCGTCTGGTGAAGCTTTCTTT. It codes for CSAPRGSSGEAFF.